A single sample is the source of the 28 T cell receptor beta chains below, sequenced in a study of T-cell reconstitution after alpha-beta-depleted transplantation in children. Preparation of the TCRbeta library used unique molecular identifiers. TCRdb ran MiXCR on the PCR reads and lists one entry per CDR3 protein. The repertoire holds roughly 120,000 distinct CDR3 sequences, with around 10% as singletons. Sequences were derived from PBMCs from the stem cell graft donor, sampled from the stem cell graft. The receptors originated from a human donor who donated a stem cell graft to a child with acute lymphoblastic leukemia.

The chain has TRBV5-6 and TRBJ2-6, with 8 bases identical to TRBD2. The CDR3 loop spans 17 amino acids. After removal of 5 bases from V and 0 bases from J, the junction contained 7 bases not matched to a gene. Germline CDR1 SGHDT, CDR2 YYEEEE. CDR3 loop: CASRSRGGGSGANVLTF. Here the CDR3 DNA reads TGTGCCAGCAGGTCTCGGGGGGGGGGCTCTGGGGCCAACGTCCTGACTTTC. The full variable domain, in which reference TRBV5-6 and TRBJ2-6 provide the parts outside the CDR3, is DAGVTQSPTHLIKTRGQQVTLRCSPKSGHDTVSWYQQALGQGPQFIFQYYEEEERQRGNFPDRFSGHQFPNYSSELNVNALLLGDSALYLCASRSRGGGSGANVLTFGAGSRLTVL.

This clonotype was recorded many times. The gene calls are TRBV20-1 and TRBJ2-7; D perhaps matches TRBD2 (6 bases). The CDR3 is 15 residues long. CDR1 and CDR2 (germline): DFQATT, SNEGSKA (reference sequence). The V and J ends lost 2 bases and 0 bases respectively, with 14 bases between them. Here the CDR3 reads CSARSLAVSSYEQYF. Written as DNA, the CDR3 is TGCAGTGCTAGAAGCTTAGCGGTTAGCTCCTACGAGCAGTACTTC.

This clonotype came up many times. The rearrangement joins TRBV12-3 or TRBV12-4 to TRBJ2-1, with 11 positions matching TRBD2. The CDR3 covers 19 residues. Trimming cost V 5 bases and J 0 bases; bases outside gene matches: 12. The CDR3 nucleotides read TGTGCCAGCAGTCCATCTGGACTAGCGGGCCCCAGCTCCTACAATGAGCAGTTCTTC. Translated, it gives CASSPSGLAGPSSYNEQFF.

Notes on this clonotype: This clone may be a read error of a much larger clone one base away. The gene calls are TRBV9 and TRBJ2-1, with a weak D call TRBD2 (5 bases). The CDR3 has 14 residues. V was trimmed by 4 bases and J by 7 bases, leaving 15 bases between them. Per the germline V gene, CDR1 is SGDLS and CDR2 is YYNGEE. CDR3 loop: CASSKWASSNEQFF. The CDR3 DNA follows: TGTGCCAGCAGCAAGTGGGCTAGCTCGAATGAGCAGTTCTTC.

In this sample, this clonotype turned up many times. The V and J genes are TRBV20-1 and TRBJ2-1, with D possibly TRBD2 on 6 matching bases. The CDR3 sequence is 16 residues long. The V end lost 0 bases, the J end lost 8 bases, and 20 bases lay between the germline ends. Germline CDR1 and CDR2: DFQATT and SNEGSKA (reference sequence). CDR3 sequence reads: CSARDPGTPTWDEQFF. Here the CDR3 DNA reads TGCAGTGCTAGAGATCCGGGGACTCCTACCTGGGATGAGCAGTTCTTC.

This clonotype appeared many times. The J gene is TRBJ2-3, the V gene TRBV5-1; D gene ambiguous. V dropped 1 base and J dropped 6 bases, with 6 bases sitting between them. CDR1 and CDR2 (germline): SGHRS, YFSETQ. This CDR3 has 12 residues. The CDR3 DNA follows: TGCGCCAGCAGCTTGTTTGCGGATACGCAGTATTTT. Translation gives CASSLFADTQYF.

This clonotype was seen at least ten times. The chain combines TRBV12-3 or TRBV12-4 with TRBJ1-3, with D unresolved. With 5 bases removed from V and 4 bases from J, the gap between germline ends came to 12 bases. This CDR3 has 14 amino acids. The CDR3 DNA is TGTGCCAGCAGTCCGGAGGGTATAGGAAACACCATATATTTT. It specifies CASSPEGIGNTIYF.

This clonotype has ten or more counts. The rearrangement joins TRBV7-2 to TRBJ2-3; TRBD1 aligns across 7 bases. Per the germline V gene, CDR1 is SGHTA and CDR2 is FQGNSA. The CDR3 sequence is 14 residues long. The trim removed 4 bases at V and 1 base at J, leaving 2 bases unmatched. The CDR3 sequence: CASSSGGGTDTQYF. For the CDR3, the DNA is TGTGCCAGCAGCTCAGGGGGAGGCACAGATACGCAGTATTTT.

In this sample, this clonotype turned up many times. CDR3 residues: CASSSPSYEQYF. The CDR3 DNA sequence: TGTGCCAGCAGCTCCCCTTCCTACGAGCAGTACTTC. V is TRBV12-3 or TRBV12-4 and J is TRBJ2-7; unclear D gene. The CDR3 is made up of 12 amino acids. The V and J ends lost 6 bases and 1 base respectively, with 7 bases between them.

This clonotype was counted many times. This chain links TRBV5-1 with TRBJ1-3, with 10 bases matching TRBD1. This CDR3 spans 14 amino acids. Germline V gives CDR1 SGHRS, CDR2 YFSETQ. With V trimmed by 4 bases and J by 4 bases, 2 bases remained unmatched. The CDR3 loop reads CASSRDRGGNTIYF. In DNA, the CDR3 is TGCGCCAGCAGCAGGGACAGGGGCGGAAACACCATATATTTT. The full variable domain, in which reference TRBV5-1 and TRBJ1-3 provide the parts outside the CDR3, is KAGVTQTPRYLIKTRGQQVTLSCSPISGHRSVSWYQQTPGQGLQFLFEYFSETQRNKGNFPGRFSGRQFSNSRSEMNVSTLELGDSALYLCASSRDRGGNTIYFGEGSWLTVV.

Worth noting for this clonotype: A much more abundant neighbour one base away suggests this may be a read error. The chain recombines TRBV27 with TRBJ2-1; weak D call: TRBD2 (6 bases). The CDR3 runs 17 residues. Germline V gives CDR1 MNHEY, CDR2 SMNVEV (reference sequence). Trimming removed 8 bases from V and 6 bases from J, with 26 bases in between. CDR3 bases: TGTGCCAGCGGCCCCGGGAGTTCTAGGAGGGCTACCAATGAGCAGTTCTTC. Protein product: CASGPGSSRRATNEQFF.

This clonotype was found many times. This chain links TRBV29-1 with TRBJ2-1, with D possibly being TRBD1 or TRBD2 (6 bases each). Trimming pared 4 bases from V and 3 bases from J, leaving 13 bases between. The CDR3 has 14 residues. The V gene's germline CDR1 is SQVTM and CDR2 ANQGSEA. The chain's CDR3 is CSVGRRGFYNEQFF. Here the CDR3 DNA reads TGCAGCGTTGGGAGGAGGGGGTTCTACAATGAGCAGTTCTTC.

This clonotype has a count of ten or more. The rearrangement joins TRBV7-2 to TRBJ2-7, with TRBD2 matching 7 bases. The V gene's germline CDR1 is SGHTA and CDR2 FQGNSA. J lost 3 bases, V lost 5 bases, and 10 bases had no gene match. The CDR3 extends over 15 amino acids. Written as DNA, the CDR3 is TGTGCCAGCAGCGTCAGCGGGGCAACCTACTACGAGCAGTACTTC. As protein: CASSVSGATYYEQYF.

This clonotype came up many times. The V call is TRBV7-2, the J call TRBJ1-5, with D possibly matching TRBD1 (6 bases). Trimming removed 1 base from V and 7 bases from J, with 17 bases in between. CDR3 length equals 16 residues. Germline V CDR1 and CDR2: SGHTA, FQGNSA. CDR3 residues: CASSLDWGPRSQPQHF. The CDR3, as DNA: TGTGCCAGCAGCTTAGACTGGGGGCCGAGGAGCCAGCCCCAGCATTTT.

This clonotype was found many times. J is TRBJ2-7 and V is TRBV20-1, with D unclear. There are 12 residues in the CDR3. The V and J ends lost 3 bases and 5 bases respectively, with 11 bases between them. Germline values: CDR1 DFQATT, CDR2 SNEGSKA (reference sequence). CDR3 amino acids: CSASAEIHEQYF. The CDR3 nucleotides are TGCAGTGCTAGTGCCGAGATCCACGAGCAGTACTTC.

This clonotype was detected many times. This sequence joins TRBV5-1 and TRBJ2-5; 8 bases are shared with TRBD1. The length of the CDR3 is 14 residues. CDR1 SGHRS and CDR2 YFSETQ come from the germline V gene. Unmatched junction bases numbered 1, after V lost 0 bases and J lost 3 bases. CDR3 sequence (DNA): TGCGCCAGCAGCTTGGCGGGACAGGAAGAGACCCAGTACTTC. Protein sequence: CASSLAGQEETQYF. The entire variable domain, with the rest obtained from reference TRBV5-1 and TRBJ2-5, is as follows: KAGVTQTPRYLIKTRGQQVTLSCSPISGHRSVSWYQQTPGQGLQFLFEYFSETQRNKGNFPGRFSGRQFSNSRSEMNVSTLELGDSALYLCASSLAGQEETQYFGPGTRLLVL.

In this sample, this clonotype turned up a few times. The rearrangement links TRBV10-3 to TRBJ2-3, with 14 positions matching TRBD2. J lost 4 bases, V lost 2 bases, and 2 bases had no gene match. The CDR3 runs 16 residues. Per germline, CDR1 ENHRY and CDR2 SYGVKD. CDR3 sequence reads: CAISEGTSGGPDTQYF. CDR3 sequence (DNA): TGTGCCATCAGTGAGGGGACTAGCGGGGGCCCAGATACGCAGTATTTT.

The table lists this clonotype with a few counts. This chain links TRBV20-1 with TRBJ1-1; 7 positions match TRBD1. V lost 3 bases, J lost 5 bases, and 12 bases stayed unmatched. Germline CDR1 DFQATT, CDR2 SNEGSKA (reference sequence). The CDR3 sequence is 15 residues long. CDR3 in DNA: TGCAGTGCTAGTCACGACAGGGCCCAAGGAACTGAAGCTTTCTTT. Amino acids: CSASHDRAQGTEAFF.

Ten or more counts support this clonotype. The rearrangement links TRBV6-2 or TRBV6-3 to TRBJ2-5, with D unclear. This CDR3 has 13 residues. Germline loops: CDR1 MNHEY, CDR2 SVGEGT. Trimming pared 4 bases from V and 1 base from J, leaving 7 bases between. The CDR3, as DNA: TGTGCCAGCAGTTGGAGCAGCCAAGAGACCCAGTACTTC. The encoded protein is CASSWSSQETQYF.

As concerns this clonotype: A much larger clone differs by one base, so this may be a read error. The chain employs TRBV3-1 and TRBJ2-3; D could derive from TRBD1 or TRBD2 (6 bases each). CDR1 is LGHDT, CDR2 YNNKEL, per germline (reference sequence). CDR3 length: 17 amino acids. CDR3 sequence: CASTQDLALGGPDTQYF. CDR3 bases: TGTGCCAGCACCCAAGATCTGGCCCTAGGGGGGCCAGATACGCAGTATTTT.

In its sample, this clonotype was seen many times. The CDR3 loop is CASSFETGELFF. The DNA for the CDR3 is TGTGCCAGCAGCTTTGAAACCGGGGAGCTGTTTTTT. The chain joins TRBV7-6 to TRBJ2-2; D uncertain. CDR3 size: 12 residues. Trimming stripped 3 bases from V and 5 bases from J, with 4 bases between. Germline values: CDR1 SGHVS, CDR2 FNYEAQ.

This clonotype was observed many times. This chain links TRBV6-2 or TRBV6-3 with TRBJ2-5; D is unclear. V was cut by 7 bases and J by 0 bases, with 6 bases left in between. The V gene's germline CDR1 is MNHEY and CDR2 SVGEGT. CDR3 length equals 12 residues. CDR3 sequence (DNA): TGTGCCAGCACGCGGAACCAAGAGACCCAGTACTTC. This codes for CASTRNQETQYF.

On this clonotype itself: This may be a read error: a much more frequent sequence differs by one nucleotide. CDR3: CSAAQVNGNQPQHF. The DNA of the CDR3 is TGCAGTGCTGCCCAGGTAAACGGGAATCAGCCCCAGCATTTT. The chain carries TRBV20-1 and TRBJ1-5; D uncertain. CDR1 DFQATT and CDR2 SNEGSKA come from the germline V gene (reference sequence). The CDR3 is made up of 14 amino acids. V was shortened by 5 bases and J by 4 bases, with 15 bases between the two germline ends.

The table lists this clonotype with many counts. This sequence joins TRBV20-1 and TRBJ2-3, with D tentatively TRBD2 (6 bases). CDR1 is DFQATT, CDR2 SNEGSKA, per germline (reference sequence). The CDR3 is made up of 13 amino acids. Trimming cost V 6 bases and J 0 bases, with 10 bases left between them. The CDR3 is CSAGGYSTDTQYF. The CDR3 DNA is TGCAGTGCCGGGGGTTATAGCACAGATACGCAGTATTTT.

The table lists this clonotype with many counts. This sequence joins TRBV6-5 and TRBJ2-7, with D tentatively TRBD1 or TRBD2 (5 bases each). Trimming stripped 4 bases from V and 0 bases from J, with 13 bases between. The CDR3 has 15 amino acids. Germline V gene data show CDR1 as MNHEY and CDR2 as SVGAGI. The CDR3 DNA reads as TGTGCCAGCAGTTCCTTGGGGGATAGCTCCTACGAGCAGTACTTC. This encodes CASSSLGDSSYEQYF.

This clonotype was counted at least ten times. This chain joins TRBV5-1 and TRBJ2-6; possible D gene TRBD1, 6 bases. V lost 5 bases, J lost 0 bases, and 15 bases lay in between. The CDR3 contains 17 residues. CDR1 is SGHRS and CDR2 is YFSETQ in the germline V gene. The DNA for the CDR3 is TGCGCCAGCAGGACCCGGGACATCCTCTCTGGGGCCAACGTCCTGACTTTC. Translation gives CASRTRDILSGANVLTF.

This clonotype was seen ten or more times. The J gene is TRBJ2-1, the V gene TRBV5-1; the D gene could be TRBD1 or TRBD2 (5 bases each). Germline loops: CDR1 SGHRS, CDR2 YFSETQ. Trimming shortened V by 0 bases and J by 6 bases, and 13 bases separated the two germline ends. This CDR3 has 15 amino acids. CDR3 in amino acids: CASSLVQGVSNEQFF. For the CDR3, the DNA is TGCGCCAGCAGCTTGGTTCAGGGAGTTAGCAATGAGCAGTTCTTC. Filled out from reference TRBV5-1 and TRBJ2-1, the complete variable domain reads KAGVTQTPRYLIKTRGQQVTLSCSPISGHRSVSWYQQTPGQGLQFLFEYFSETQRNKGNFPGRFSGRQFSNSRSEMNVSTLELGDSALYLCASSLVQGVSNEQFFGPGTRLTVL.

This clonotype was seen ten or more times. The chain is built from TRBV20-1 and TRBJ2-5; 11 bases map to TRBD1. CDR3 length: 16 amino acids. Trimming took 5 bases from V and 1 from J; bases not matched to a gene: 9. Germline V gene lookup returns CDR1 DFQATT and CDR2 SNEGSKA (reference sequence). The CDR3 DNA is TGCAGTGCTCCGGACAGGGGGCGTGGGATCCAAGAGACCCAGTACTTC. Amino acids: CSAPDRGRGIQETQYF.